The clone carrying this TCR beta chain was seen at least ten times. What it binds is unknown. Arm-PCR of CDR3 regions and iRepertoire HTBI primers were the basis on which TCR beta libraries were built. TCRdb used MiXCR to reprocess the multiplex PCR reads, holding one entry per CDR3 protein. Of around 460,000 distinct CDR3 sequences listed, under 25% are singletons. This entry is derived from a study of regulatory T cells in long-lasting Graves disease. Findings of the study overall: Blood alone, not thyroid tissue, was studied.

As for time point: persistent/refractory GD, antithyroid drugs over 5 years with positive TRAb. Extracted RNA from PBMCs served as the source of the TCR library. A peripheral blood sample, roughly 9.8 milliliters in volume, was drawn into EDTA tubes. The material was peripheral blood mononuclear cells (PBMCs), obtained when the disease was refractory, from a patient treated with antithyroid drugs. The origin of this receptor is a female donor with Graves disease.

The CDR3 DNA is TGTGCCAGCAGTTTGCCGCAGGGGAAGCAGTACTTC. Translation gives CASSLPQGKQYF. The chain is built from TRBV6-5 and TRBJ2-7; D might be TRBD1 (6 bases). With 4 bases removed from V and 8 bases from J, the gap between germline ends came to 12 bases. The CDR3 spans 12 residues. Per the germline V gene, CDR1 is MNHEY and CDR2 is SVGAGI.